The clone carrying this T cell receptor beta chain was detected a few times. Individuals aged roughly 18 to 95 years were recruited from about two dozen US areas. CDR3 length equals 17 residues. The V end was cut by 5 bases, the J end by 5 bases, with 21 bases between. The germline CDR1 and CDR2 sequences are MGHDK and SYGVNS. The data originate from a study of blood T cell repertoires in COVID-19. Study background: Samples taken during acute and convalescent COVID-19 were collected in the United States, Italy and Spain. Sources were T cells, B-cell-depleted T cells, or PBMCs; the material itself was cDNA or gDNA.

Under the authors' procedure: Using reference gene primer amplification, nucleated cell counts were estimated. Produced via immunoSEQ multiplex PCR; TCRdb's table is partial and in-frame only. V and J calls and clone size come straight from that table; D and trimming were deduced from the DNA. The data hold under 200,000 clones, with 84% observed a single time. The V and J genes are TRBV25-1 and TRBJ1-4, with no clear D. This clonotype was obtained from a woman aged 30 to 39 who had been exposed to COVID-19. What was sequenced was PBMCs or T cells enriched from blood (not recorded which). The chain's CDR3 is CASSMRHLGPHNEKLFF. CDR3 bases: TGTGCCAGCAGTATGCGACACCTTGGCCCTCACAATGAAAAACTGTTTTTT.